Shown below are 26 T cell receptor beta chains from a single sample sequenced in a study of CD8 T cells in ankylosing spondylitis. TCRdb itself ran the 5' RACE reads through MiXCR, one entry per CDR3 protein. The profile covers around 88,000 distinct CDR3 sequences, with about 9% appearing a single time and approximately 4.8% taken by the ten largest. Sequencing input: blood, either unsorted or a sorted T cell fraction (not recorded which). The source is a male donor with ankylosing spondylitis or in good health (not recorded which).

This clonotype was detected many times. The rearrangement uses TRBV20-1 and TRBJ1-1; D unclear. The CDR3 loop spans 14 amino acids. Germline V gene sequence: CDR1 DFQATT, CDR2 SNEGSKA (reference sequence). V lost 2 bases and J lost 1, with 11 bases in between. In DNA form, the CDR3 reads TGCAGTGCTAGACTGTTCGGGAAGAACACTGAAGCTTTCTTT. Its translation: CSARLFGKNTEAFF.

This clonotype was observed at least ten times. The J gene is TRBJ2-1, the V gene TRBV7-2, with TRBD2 as a possible D gene (7 bases). This CDR3 is 15 amino acids long. V lost 1 base and J lost 4, with 11 bases in between. In germline, CDR1 is SGHTA, CDR2 FQGNSA. Here the CDR3 reads CASSLGGGRYNEQFF. The CDR3 nucleotides are TGTGCCAGCAGCTTAGGGGGGGGGCGTTACAATGAGCAGTTCTTC.

There are a few counts of this clonotype. V usage is TRBV6-4 and J usage is TRBJ2-1; 8 bases line up with TRBD1. The trim removed 6 bases at V and 3 bases at J, leaving 7 bases unmatched. The germline CDR1 and CDR2 sequences are MRHNA and SNTAGT. CDR3 size: 15 residues. The CDR3 reads CASSQRQGRYNEQFF. DNA for the CDR3: TGTGCCAGCAGCCAAAGACAGGGGCGCTACAATGAGCAGTTCTTC.

The chain is built from TRBV5-1 and TRBJ2-2; 7 nucleotides line up with TRBD1. This CDR3 has 17 amino acids. After removal of 2 bases from V and 9 bases from J, the junction contained 16 bases not matched to a gene. Germline V gene data show CDR1 as SGHRS and CDR2 as YFSETQ. The CDR3 is CASSLSGQGDLSWELFF. The CDR3 DNA reads as TGCGCCAGCAGCTTAAGCGGTCAGGGGGACCTAAGTTGGGAGCTGTTTTTT.

This clonotype was seen only a few times. The chain couples TRBV28 to TRBJ1-1; D not certain. The V gene lost 4 bases and the J gene lost 6 bases, with 9 bases spanning the gap. CDR1 and CDR2 from the germline V gene are MDHEN and SYDVKM. The CDR3 sequence is 12 residues long. CDR3 in DNA: TGTGCCAGCAGTTGGATACGGCCTGAAGCTTTCTTT. It specifies CASSWIRPEAFF.

This clonotype has a handful of counts. The gene calls are TRBV7-3 and TRBJ2-2; D gene unclear. Germline CDR1 reads SGHTA; CDR2 reads FQGTGA. V was trimmed by 1 base and J by 0 bases, leaving 9 bases between them. This CDR3 has 16 amino acids. CDR3 sequence reads: CASSLMSPANTGELFF. The CDR3 bases are TGTGCCAGCAGCTTAATGAGCCCCGCGAACACCGGGGAGCTGTTTTTT.

At least ten counts were recorded for this clonotype. This rearrangement joins TRBV5-6 to TRBJ2-1; D gene uncertain. The CDR3 is made up of 11 amino acids. Per germline, CDR1 SGHDT and CDR2 YYEEEE. V was shortened by 6 bases and J by 8 bases, with 9 bases between the two germline ends. Written as DNA, the CDR3 is TGTGCCAGCACGACCGCCCATGAGCAGTTCTTC. This encodes CASTTAHEQFF.

This clonotype has just a few counts. J is TRBJ2-3 and V is TRBV30, with 10 bases aligning to TRBD1. Germline CDR1 GTSNPN, CDR2 SVGIG (reference sequence). With 1 base clipped from V and 2 bases from J, the junction kept 6 bases outside the gene matches. The CDR3 is 16 amino acids. CDR3 nucleotide sequence: TGTGCCTGGAGTGCCGAGACAGGGGGCCCCACAGATACGCAGTATTTT. It encodes CAWSAETGGPTDTQYF.

This clonotype was recorded at least ten times. The genes are TRBV5-1 and TRBJ1-2, with D hard to call. This CDR3 spans 15 amino acids. V lost 0 bases to trimming and J lost 6 bases, with 15 bases between them. The V gene's germline CDR1 is SGHRS and CDR2 YFSETQ. The CDR3 reads CASSLEVVTLDGYTF. CDR3 DNA: TGCGCCAGCAGCTTGGAGGTTGTGACACTGGATGGCTACACCTTC.

This clonotype was observed many times. V and J are TRBV5-1 and TRBJ1-6; D remains ambiguous. There are 15 residues in the CDR3. Trimming left V 0 bases short and J 6 bases short, with 10 bases between. The germline CDR1 and CDR2 sequences are SGHRS and YFSETQ. In nucleotides, the CDR3 is TGCGCCAGCAGCTTGGACGGGCGCGGTAATTCACCCCTCCACTTT. It is translated as CASSLDGRGNSPLHF.

Points on this clonotype: One base away lies a much larger clone, so this may be a sequencing read error. This rearrangement joins TRBV12-3 or TRBV12-4 to TRBJ2-3, with 11 bases aligning to TRBD2. The CDR3 covers 18 residues. CDR3 sequence (DNA): TGTACCAGCAGTCCACTAGCGGGGGTCAAAAGTAGCACAGATACGCAGTATTTT. This translates into CTSSPLAGVKSSTDTQYF.

This clonotype was counted only a few times. The chain recombines TRBV20-1 with TRBJ1-5; 8 nucleotides agree with TRBD1. The CDR3 consists of 14 residues. Germline CDR1 is DFQATT and CDR2 is SNEGSKA (reference sequence). After removal of 3 bases from V and 7 bases from J, the junction contained 8 bases not matched to a gene. Here the CDR3 reads CSASYRTGGQPQHF. The CDR3 DNA follows: TGCAGTGCTAGCTATCGTACAGGGGGACAGCCCCAGCATTTT.

This clonotype was counted many times. This rearrangement joins TRBV20-1 to TRBJ2-3, with TRBD2 matching 8 bases. CDR1 DFQATT and CDR2 SNEGSKA come from the germline V gene (reference sequence). Trimming took 0 bases from V and 2 from J; bases not matched to a gene: 4. There are 15 residues in the CDR3. The CDR3 sequence is CSARDPAGDTDTQYF. In DNA, the CDR3 is TGCAGTGCTAGAGATCCAGCGGGGGACACAGATACGCAGTATTTT.

This clonotype was found many times. The rearrangement joins TRBV20-1 to TRBJ2-7; 7 nucleotides agree with TRBD1. J was trimmed by 5 bases and V by 7 bases; bases with no gene match: 8. The CDR3 has 12 amino acids. Germline loops: CDR1 DFQATT, CDR2 SNEGSKA (reference sequence). Written as DNA, the CDR3 is TGCAGTGGAGGGGGCGCGACCGACGAGCAGTACTTC. Translation gives CSGGGATDEQYF.

This clonotype has ten or more counts. The V gene is TRBV5-1, the J gene TRBJ1-4; D may be TRBD1 (5 bases). Trimming cost V 4 bases and J 5 bases, with 12 bases left between them. This CDR3 contains 14 residues. CDR1 SGHRS and CDR2 YFSETQ come from the germline V gene. The CDR3 loop reads CASSPGTANEKLFF. CDR3 in DNA: TGCGCCAGCAGCCCCGGGACGGCGAATGAAAAACTGTTTTTT. Drawing the rest from reference TRBV5-1 and TRBJ1-4, the complete variable domain is KAGVTQTPRYLIKTRGQQVTLSCSPISGHRSVSWYQQTPGQGLQFLFEYFSETQRNKGNFPGRFSGRQFSNSRSEMNVSTLELGDSALYLCASSPGTANEKLFFGSGTQLSVL.

This clonotype was detected ten times or more. This chain uses TRBV9 with TRBJ2-6; D is possibly TRBD2 (5 bases). The V gene lost 4 bases and the J gene lost 2 bases, with 16 bases spanning the gap. This CDR3 contains 17 residues. Germline V lookup: CDR1 SGDLS, CDR2 YYNGEE. The chain's CDR3 is CASSPQVGVAGANVLTF. The CDR3 DNA is TGTGCCAGCAGCCCCCAGGTCGGGGTGGCTGGGGCCAACGTCCTGACTTTC.

The sample holds many counts of this clonotype. The chain has TRBV12-3 or TRBV12-4 and TRBJ2-7; a possible D gene is TRBD1 (5 bases). Trimming shortened V by 3 bases and J by 6 bases, and 6 bases separated the two germline ends. This CDR3 contains 11 residues. CDR3 sequence reads: CASSFRAEQYF. CDR3 coding DNA: TGTGCCAGCAGTTTCAGGGCCGAGCAGTACTTC.

This clonotype was counted only a few times. V usage is TRBV2 and J usage is TRBJ2-5; D perhaps matches TRBD1 (6 bases). CDR1 and CDR2 from the germline V gene are SNHLY and FYNNEI. The ends were cut back, 7 bases at V and 1 base at J, with 19 bases in the middle. The CDR3 covers 16 residues. The CDR3 region has the DNA TGTGCCAGCAAAGACAGGTTACTCTCGAGCCAAGAGACCCAGTACTTC. It yields the protein CASKDRLLSSQETQYF.

This clonotype was seen ten or more times. The rearrangement uses TRBV30 and TRBJ2-7; TRBD1 matches 9 bases. The CDR3 is 12 amino acids. Trimming took 7 bases from V and 7 from J; bases not matched to a gene: 8. The V gene's germline CDR1 is GTSNPN and CDR2 SVGIG (reference sequence). The CDR3 is CASDRGNGEQYF. CDR3 DNA sequence: TGTGCCTCAGACAGGGGGAATGGGGAGCAGTACTTC.

The chain combines TRBV6-1 with TRBJ1-4; D is undetermined. The CDR3 totals 13 residues. Germline V gene sequence: CDR1 MNHNS, CDR2 SASEGT. Trimming shortened V by 10 bases and J by 8 bases, and 17 bases separated the two germline ends. The CDR3 here is CATQLQSGEKLFF. In DNA, the CDR3 is TGTGCCACACAGCTTCAGTCGGGCGAAAAACTGTTTTTT.

This clonotype was picked up many times. V usage is TRBV4-1 and J usage is TRBJ1-4; maybe TRBD1 (6 bases). CDR3 length: 13 residues. Germline CDR1 and CDR2: MGHRA and YSYEKL. V was shortened by 4 bases and J by 8 bases, with 11 bases between the two germline ends. The CDR3 reads CASSRNREEKLFF. CDR3 sequence (DNA): TGCGCCAGCAGCCGAAACAGGGAAGAAAAACTGTTTTTT.

Ten or more counts support this clonotype. The chain joins TRBV6-5 to TRBJ2-1; D may correspond to TRBD1 or TRBD2 (5 bases each). Germline lookup yields CDR1 MNHEY and CDR2 SVGAGI. The CDR3 has 18 amino acids. Trimming took off 2 bases at V and 7 bases at J, with 24 bases between the two ends. CDR3 nucleotides: TGTGCCAGCAGTTACCGGGGCAGGAAAGGAGTTTTACAGAATGAGCAGTTCTTC. It yields the protein CASSYRGRKGVLQNEQFF.

This clonotype appeared many times. The chain links TRBV6-5 to TRBJ1-5; possible D gene TRBD1, 5 bases. CDR1 and CDR2 (germline): MNHEY, SVGAGI. The CDR3 consists of 18 residues. The V end lost 4 bases, the J end lost 3 bases, and 22 bases lay between the germline ends. In DNA, the CDR3 is TGTGCCAGCAGTTCCTACCTTTCCTTGGACACCTCCAATCAGCCCCAGCATTTT. Amino acid sequence: CASSSYLSLDTSNQPQHF.

With respect to this clonotype: This sequence may be a read error, since a much larger clone differs from it by one base. The chain has TRBV3-1 and TRBJ2-3; perhaps D is TRBD1 or TRBD2 (5 bases each). CDR3 length: 15 residues. Germline V gives CDR1 LGHDT, CDR2 YNNKEL (reference sequence). CDR3: CASTPEVDFTGTQYF. The DNA of the CDR3 is TGTGCCAGCACCCCTGAGGTGGACTTCACAGGTACGCAGTATTTT.

In this sample, this clonotype turned up many times. This chain connects TRBV12-3 or TRBV12-4 to TRBJ1-5, with D perhaps matching TRBD1 (6 bases). The V end lost 3 bases, the J end lost 0 bases, and 9 bases lay between the germline ends. The CDR3 extends over 15 amino acids. CDR3 protein: CASSFGQHSNQPQHF. The CDR3 region has the DNA TGTGCCAGCAGTTTCGGACAGCATAGCAATCAGCCCCAGCATTTT.

This clonotype has a count of ten or more. This chain uses TRBV5-4 with TRBJ1-2, with D possibly matching TRBD1 (6 bases). Germline V gene sequence: CDR1 SGHNT, CDR2 YYREEE (reference sequence). CDR3 length: 13 amino acids. V was clipped by 4 bases and J by 8 bases, with 15 bases between them. Written as DNA, the CDR3 is TGTGCCAGCAGCCTGAAAGGGGGTCGAGGCTACACCTTC. It is translated as CASSLKGGRGYTF.